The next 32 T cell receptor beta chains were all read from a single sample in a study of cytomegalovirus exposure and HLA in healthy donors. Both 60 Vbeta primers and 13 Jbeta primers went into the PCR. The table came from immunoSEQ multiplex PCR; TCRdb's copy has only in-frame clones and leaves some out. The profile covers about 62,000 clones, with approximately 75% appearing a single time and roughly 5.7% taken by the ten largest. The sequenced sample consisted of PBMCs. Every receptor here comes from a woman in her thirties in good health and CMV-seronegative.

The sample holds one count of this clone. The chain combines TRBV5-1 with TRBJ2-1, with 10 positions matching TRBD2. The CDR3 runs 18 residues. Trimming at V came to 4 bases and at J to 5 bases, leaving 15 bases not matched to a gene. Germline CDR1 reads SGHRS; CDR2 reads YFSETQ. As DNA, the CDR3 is TGCGCCAGCAGCCCCGCGGTTGGTACGGGACTAGCGAACAATGAGCAGTTCTTC. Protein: CASSPAVGTGLANNEQFF.

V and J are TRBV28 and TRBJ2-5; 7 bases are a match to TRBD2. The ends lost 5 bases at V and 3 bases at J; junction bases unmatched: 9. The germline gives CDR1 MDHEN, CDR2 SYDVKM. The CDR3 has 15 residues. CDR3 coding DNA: TGTGCCAGCAGTCGCCCTCGGGGGGTGGAAGAGACCCAGTACTTC. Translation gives CASSRPRGVEETQYF.

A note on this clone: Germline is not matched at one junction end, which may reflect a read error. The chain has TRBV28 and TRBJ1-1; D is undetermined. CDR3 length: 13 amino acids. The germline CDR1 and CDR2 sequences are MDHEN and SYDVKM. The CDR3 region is CASSLSGNPEAFF. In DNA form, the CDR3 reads TGTGCCAGCAGTTTATCCGGGAACCCTGAAGCTTTCTTT.

The CDR3 sequence: CASQGARTEAFF. The CDR3 nucleotides are TGTGCCAGCCAAGGTGCGAGGACTGAAGCTTTCTTT. The V gene is TRBV7-8, the J gene TRBJ1-1; D call uncertain. Germline V lookup: CDR1 SGHVS, CDR2 FQNEAQ. The CDR3 extends over 12 amino acids. V dropped 8 bases and J dropped 5 bases, with 12 bases sitting between them. The full variable domain, in which reference TRBV7-8 and TRBJ1-1 provide the parts outside the CDR3, is GAGVSQSPRYKVAKRGQDVALRCDPISGHVSLFWYQQALGQGPEFLTYFQNEAQLDKSGLPSDRFFAERPEGSVSTLKIQRTQQEDSAVYLCASQGARTEAFFGQGTRLTVV.

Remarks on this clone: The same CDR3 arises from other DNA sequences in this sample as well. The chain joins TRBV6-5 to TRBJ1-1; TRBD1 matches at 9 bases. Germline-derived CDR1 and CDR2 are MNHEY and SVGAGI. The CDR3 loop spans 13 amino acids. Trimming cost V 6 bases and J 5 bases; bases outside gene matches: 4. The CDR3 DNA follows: TGTGCCAGCAGCCCGACAGGGGGAACTGAAGCTTTCTTT. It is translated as CASSPTGGTEAFF.

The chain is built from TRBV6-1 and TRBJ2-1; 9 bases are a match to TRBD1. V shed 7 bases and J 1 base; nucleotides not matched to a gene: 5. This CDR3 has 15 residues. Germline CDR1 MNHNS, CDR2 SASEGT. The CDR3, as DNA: TGTGCCAGCACTCCCGGGACAGGGTCCTACAATGAGCAGTTCTTC. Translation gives CASTPGTGSYNEQFF.

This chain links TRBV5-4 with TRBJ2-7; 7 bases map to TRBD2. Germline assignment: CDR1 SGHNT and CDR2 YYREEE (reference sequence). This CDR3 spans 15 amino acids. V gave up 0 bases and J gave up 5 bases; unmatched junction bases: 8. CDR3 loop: CASSLDPSGFNEQYF. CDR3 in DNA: TGTGCCAGCAGCTTGGACCCTAGCGGATTCAACGAGCAGTACTTC.

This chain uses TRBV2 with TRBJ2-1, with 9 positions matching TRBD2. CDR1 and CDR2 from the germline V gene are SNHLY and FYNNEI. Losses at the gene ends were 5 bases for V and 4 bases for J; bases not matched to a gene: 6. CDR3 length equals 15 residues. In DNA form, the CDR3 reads TGTGCCAGCAGTCGGCTAGCGGGAAAATACAATGAGCAGTTCTTC. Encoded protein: CASSRLAGKYNEQFF.

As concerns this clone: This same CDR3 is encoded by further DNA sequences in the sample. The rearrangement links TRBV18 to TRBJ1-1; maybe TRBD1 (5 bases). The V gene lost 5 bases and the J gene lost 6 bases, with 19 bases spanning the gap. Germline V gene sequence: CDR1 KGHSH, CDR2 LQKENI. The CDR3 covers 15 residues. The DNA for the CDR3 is TGTGCCAGCTCAGCCGACAATTATCAGGGCCCTGAAGCTTTCTTT. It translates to CASSADNYQGPEAFF.

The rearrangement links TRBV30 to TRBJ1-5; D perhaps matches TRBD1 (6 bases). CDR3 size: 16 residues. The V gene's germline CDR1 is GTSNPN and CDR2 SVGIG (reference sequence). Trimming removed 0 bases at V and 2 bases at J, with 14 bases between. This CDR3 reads CAWSVSNTGRNQPQHF. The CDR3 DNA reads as TGTGCCTGGAGTGTATCAAATACAGGGCGCAATCAGCCCCAGCATTTT.

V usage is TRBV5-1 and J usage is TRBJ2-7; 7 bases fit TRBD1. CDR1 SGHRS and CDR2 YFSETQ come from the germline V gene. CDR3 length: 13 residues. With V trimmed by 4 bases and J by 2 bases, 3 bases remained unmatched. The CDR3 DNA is TGCGCCAGCAGCCCGACAGGGACCTACGAGCAGTACGTC. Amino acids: CASSPTGTYEQYV.

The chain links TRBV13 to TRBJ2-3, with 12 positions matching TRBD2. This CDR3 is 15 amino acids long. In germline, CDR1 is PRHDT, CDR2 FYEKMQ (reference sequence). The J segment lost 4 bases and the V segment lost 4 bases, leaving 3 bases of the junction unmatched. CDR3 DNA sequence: TGTGCCAGCAGCTCGCGGACTAGCGGGGCAGATACGCAGTATTTT. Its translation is CASSSRTSGADTQYF.

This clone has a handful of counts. CDR3 nucleotides: TGTGCCAGCAGTTGGGGAGGGGCTAATGAAAAACTGTTTTTT. Protein: CASSWGGANEKLFF. The gene calls are TRBV5-8 and TRBJ1-4; the D gene is possibly TRBD1 (5 bases). CDR1 is SGHTS, CDR2 YDEGEE, per germline. Trimming stripped 5 bases from V and 3 bases from J, with 11 bases between. The CDR3 is 14 residues long. The complete variable domain, with remaining parts taken from reference TRBV5-8 and TRBJ1-4, reads EAGVTQSPTHLIKTRGQQATLRCSPISGHTSVYWYQQALGLGLQFLLWYDEGEERNRGNFPPRFSGRQFPNYSSELNVNALELEDSALYLCASSWGGANEKLFFGSGTQLSVL.

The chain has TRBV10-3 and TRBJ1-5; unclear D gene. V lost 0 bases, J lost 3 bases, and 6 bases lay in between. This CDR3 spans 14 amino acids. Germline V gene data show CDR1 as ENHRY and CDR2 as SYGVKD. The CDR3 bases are TGTGCCATCAGTGAGTCGGGCACCAATCAGCCCCAGCATTTT. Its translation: CAISESGTNQPQHF.

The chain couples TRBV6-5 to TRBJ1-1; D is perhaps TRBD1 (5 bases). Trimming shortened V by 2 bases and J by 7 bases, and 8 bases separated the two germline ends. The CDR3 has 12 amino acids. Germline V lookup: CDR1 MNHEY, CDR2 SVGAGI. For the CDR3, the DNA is TGTGCCAGCAGTTACCGGGGGAGTGAAGCTTTCTTT. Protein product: CASSYRGSEAFF.

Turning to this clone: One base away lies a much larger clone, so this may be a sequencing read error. DNA of the CDR3: TGTGCCTGGGGTGTTTCAGATCCTTTGAACACTGAAGCTTTCTTT. This sequence encodes CAWGVSDPLNTEAFF. The chain is built from TRBV30 and TRBJ1-1; D is uncertain. CDR1 is GTSNPN and CDR2 is SVGIG in the germline V gene (reference sequence). This CDR3 region has 15 residues.

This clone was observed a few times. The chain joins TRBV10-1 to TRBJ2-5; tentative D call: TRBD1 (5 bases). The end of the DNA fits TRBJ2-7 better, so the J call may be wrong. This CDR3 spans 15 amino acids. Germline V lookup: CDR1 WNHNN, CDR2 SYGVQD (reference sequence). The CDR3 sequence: CASSESTAFPYEQYF. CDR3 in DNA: TGCGCCAGCAGTGAGTCGACAGCCTTTCCGTACGAGCAGTACTTC.

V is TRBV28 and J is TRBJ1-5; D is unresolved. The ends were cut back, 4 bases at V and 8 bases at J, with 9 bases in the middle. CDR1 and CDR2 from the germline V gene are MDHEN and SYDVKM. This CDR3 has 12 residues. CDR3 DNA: TGTGCCAGCAGTTCAGCGGTTAAGCCCCAGCATTTT. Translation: CASSSAVKPQHF.

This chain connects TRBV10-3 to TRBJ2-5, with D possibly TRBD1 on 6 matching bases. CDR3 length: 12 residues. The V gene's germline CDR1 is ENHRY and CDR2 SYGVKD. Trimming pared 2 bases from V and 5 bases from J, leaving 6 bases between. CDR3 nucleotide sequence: TGTGCCATCAGTGAGAGGGGGGAGACCCAGTACTTC. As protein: CAISERGETQYF.

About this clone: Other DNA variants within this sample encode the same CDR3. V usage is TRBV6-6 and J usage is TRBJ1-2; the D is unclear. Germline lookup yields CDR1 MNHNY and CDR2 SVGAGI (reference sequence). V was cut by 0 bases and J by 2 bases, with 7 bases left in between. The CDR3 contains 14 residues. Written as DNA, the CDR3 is TGTGCCAGCAGTTACTCGACGGGAAACTATGGCTACACCTTC. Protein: CASSYSTGNYGYTF.

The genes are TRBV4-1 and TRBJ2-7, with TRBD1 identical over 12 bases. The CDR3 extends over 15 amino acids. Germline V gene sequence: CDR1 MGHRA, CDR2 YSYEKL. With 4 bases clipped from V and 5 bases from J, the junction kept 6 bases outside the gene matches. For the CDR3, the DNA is TGCGCCAGCAGCCGCACGGGACAGGGGGCGAACGAGCAGTACTTC. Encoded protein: CASSRTGQGANEQYF.

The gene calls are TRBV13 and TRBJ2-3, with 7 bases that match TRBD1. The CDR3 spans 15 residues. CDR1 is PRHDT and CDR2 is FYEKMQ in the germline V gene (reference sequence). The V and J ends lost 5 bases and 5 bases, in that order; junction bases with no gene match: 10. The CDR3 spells CASSPRQGQKDTQYF. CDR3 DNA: TGTGCCAGCAGCCCCCGACAGGGACAAAAAGATACGCAGTATTTT.

CDR3 loop: CASSPAGVYEQYF. Here the CDR3 DNA reads TGTGCCAGTAGTCCCGCCGGGGTCTACGAGCAGTACTTC. The chain recombines TRBV19 with TRBJ2-7; perhaps TRBD2 as D (5 bases). The CDR3 contains 13 residues. V shed 5 bases and J shed 3 bases, with 11 bases lying between them. The V gene's germline CDR1 is LNHDA and CDR2 SQIVND (reference sequence).

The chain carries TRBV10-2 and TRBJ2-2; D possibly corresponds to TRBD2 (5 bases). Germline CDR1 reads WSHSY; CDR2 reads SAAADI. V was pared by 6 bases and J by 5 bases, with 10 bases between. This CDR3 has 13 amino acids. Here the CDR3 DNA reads TGCGCCAGCAGGGATCCGGGGACCGGGGAGCTGTTTTTT. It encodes CASRDPGTGELFF.

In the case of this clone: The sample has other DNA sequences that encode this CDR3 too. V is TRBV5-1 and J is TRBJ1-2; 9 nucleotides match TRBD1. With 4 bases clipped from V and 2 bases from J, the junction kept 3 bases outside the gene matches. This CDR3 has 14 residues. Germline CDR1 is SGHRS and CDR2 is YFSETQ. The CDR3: CASSPGTGNYGYTF. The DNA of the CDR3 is TGCGCCAGCAGCCCGGGGACAGGGAACTATGGCTACACCTTC.

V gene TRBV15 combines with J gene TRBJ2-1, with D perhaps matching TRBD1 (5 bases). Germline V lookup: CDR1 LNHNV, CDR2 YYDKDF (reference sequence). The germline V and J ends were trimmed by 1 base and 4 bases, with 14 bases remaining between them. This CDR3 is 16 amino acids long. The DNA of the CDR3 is TGTGCCACCAGCAGAGTCCCAGTGGGGCATTACAATGAGCAGTTCTTC. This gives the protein CATSRVPVGHYNEQFF.

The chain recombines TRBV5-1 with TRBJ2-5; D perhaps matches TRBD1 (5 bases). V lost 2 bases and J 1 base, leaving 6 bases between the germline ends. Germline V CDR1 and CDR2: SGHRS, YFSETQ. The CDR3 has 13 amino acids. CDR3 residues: CASSLQAQETQYF. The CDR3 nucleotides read TGCGCCAGCAGCTTACAGGCCCAAGAGACCCAGTACTTC.

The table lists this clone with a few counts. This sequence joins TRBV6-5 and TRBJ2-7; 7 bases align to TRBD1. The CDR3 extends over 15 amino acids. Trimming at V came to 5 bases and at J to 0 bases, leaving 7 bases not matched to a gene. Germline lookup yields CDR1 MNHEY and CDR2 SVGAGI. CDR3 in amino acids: CASSPRQGSSYEQYF. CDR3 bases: TGTGCCAGCAGTCCCAGACAGGGTTCCTCCTACGAGCAGTACTTC.

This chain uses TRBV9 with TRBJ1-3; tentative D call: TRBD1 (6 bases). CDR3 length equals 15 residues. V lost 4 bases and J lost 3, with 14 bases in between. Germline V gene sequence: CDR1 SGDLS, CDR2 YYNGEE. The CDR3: CASSPGGGSGNTIYF. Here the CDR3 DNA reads TGTGCCAGCAGCCCGGGGGGCGGTAGTGGAAACACCATATATTTT.

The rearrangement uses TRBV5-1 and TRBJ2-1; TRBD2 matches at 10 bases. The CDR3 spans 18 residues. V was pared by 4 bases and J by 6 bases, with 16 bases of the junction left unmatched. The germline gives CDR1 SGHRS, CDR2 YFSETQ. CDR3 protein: CASSPKGGAGGPVNEQFF. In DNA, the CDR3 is TGCGCCAGCAGCCCGAAGGGAGGAGCGGGAGGGCCGGTCAATGAGCAGTTCTTC.

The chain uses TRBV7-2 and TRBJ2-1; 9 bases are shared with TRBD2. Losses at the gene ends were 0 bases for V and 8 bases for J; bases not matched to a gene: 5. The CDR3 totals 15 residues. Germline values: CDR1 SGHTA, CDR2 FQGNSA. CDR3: CASSLAAGGLDEQFF. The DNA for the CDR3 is TGTGCCAGCAGCTTAGCCGCGGGAGGGCTCGATGAGCAGTTCTTC.

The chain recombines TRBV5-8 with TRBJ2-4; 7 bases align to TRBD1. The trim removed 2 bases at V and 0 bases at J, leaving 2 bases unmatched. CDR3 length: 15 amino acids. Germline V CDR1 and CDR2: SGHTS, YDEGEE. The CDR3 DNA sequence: TGTGCCAGCAGCTTATCAGGGGGAGCCAAAAACATTCAGTACTTC. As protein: CASSLSGGAKNIQYF. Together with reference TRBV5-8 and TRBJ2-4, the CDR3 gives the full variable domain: EAGVTQSPTHLIKTRGQQATLRCSPISGHTSVYWYQQALGLGLQFLLWYDEGEERNRGNFPPRFSGRQFPNYSSELNVNALELEDSALYLCASSLSGGAKNIQYFGAGTRLSVL.